Listed here are 5 T cell receptor beta chains from one sample, sequenced in a study of T cells after somatic rescue of genetic block. TCRdb's table, derived via immunoSEQ multiplex PCR, lists solely in-frame clones and lacks some. The table shows around 70,000 clones, with roughly 90% occurring only once. Material: peripheral blood mononuclear cells (PBMCs). The receptors shown here come from a man aged 40-50 years.

The chain links TRBV28 to TRBJ2-2; 7 positions agree with TRBD2. Trimming removed 6 bases from V and 5 bases from J; junction bases left unmatched: 3. Germline V gene lookup returns CDR1 MDHEN and CDR2 SYDVKM. This CDR3 comprises 13 residues. The CDR3 DNA follows: TGTGCCAGCAGGCGGGGGTTAACCGGGGAGCTGTTTTTT. Translation: CASRRGLTGELFF.

The V gene is TRBV10-2, the J gene TRBJ2-5; the D gene is possibly TRBD2 (6 bases). The length of the CDR3 is 13 residues. Germline values: CDR1 WSHSY, CDR2 SAAADI. Trimming removed 6 bases at V and 5 bases at J, with 13 bases between. CDR3 nucleotides: TGCGCCAGCAGGCGGGACCGCGCGGAGACCCAGTACTTC. It translates to CASRRDRAETQYF.

The chain couples TRBV10-3 to TRBJ2-7; 8 bases agree with TRBD2. In germline, CDR1 is ENHRY, CDR2 SYGVKD. The CDR3 is made up of 12 amino acids. The junction had 3 bases not matched to a gene; V was cut back by 6 bases and J by 5 bases. The CDR3 protein is CAIRGGGNEQYF. CDR3 nucleotides: TGTGCCATCAGGGGCGGGGGGAACGAGCAGTACTTC.

The chain uses TRBV6-4 and TRBJ2-2; D perhaps matches TRBD2 (6 bases). Germline V gives CDR1 MRHNA, CDR2 SNTAGT. The CDR3 has 14 residues. V lost 5 bases and J lost 4, with 11 bases in between. CDR3 loop: CASSRELVTGELFF. CDR3 bases: TGTGCCAGCAGTCGGGAGTTAGTCACCGGGGAGCTGTTTTTT.

The chain employs TRBV6-5 and TRBJ2-1; 9 bases are shared with TRBD1. V gave up 7 bases and J gave up 9 bases; unmatched junction bases: 13. Germline V lookup: CDR1 MNHEY, CDR2 SVGAGI. This CDR3 spans 15 amino acids. The CDR3 is CASTRPGQGGSEQFF. The CDR3 region has the DNA TGTGCCAGCACCAGACCGGGACAGGGTGGAAGTGAGCAGTTCTTC.